This is a list of T cell receptor beta chains from one sample in a study of T cell repertoires in cytomegalovirus infection. What these receptors recognize is not known. One entry per CDR3 protein, called by TCRdb with MiXCR from the reads. This repertoire shows 750,000 to 900,000 distinct CDR3 sequences, under 35% found once; its top ten account for around 12%. Sequenced material: cultured CD8+ T cells from PBMCs, taken from culture after CMV antigen stimulation. The receptors derive from a human donor in good health (CMV status not recorded). Some clones in this sample may be carry-over from other donors' samples. The CDR3 runs from the conserved cysteine through the conserved F or W. The listing skips clone size in some rows; elsewhere it reads once, few, many or a size class.

few,TRBV20-1,CSARTGGPTEAFF
.,TRBV4-2,CASSQDVVGGDEQYF
.,TRBV12-3/TRBV12-4,CASSFLALESDTSYNSPLHF
.,TRBV4-1,CASSQPGGQETQYF
.,TRBV7-9,CASSYAERTKNF
few,TRBV2,CAKLGAAVNTEAFF
few,TRBV20-1,CSSLGGNEQFF
few,TRBV12-3/TRBV12-4,CASTRQGTNYGYTF
many,TRBV7-8,CASSPVGETQYF
.,TRBV6-1,CASSEGGGNRQPQHF
.,TRBV27,CASSLQGGHTEAFF
.,TRBV7-9,CASTLAGESADTQYF
.,TRBV6-1,CASSEAQGDTQYF
many,TRBV6-5,CASSYSANPTLYNEQFF
.,TRBV12-3/TRBV12-4,CASADQGIDNQPQHF
.,TRBV28,CASSWQGSNYVYTF
.,TRBV6-1,CASSESGLGPYNEQFF
.,TRBV19,CASSASGTGFYEQYF